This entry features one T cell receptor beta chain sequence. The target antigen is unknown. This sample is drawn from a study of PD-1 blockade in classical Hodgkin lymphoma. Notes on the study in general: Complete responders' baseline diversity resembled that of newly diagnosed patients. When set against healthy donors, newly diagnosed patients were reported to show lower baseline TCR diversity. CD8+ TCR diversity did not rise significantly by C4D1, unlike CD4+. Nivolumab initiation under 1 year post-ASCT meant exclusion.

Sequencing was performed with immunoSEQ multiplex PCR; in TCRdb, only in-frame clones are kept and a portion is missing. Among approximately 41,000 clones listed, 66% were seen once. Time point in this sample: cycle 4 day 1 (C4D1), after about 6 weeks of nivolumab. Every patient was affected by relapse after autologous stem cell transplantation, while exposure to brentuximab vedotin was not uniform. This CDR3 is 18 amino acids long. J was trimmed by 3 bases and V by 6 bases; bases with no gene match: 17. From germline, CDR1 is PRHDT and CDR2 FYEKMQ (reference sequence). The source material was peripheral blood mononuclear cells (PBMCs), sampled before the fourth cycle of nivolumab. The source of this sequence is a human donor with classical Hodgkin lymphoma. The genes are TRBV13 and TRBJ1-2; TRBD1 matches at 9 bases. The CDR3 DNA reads TGTGCCAGCAGAGATCCGGGACAGGGAATATGGATGGACTATGGCTACACCTTC. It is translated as CASRDPGQGIWMDYGYTF.